Sequencing of this TCR beta chain was carried out in a study of Ad26.COV2.S vaccination and SARS-CoV-2 variants. Study observations and caveats: Vaccinated and placebo-treated recipients had similar non-spike TCR breadth. Vaccinees displayed broader spike-specific TCR repertoires than placebo recipients. Reportedly, spike-specific CD8+ and CD4+ T cell responses achieved substantial breadth once vaccination had taken place.

Treatment denoted: roughly 19 received Ad26.COV2.S at low or high dose, single or two shots; about 5 received placebo; per-sample allocation not given. Sampling occurred on day 63 after the first vaccine or placebo injection. This vaccine is an Ad26 vector that expresses the Wuhan-strain SARS-CoV-2 spike. V lost 5 bases to trimming and J lost 1 base, with 15 bases between them. Germline lookup yields CDR1 MDHEN and CDR2 SYDVKM. The CDR3 has 17 residues. About this clone itself: Its antigen is not identified.

Sequencing was performed with immunoSEQ multiplex PCR; in TCRdb, only in-frame clones are kept and a portion is missing. The profile covers under 400,000 clones, with around 87% appearing a single time and around 3.6% taken by the ten largest. The receptor was isolated from a person between 18 and 59 years old who received the Ad26.COV2.S COVID-19 vaccine or a placebo. J is TRBJ1-6 and V is TRBV28; no clear D gene. The starting material was peripheral blood, obtained in a trial of Ad26.COV2.S vaccine versus placebo. In nucleotides, the CDR3 is TGTGCCAGCAGTACCGACGGATTTAGTTCCTATAATTCACCCCTCCACTTT. This sequence encodes CASSTDGFSSYNSPLHF.